This TCR beta chain was sequenced for a study of cytomegalovirus exposure and HLA in healthy donors. Findings and caveats of the study: Clonal expansion was found to be greater in HLA-associated TCR beta chains than in equally common others in a later analysis. Judged likely to be a sequencing artifact was a cluster of highly shared sequence variants. Diagnosis of cytomegalovirus status made by the classifier reportedly showed high specificity and sensitivity. The records held CMV serostatus as the only immune exposure information.

Comments on this clone: The antigen is not known.

The PCR had 60 Vbeta and 13 Jbeta primers. Sequenced by immunoSEQ multiplex PCR; TCRdb stores in-frame clones only, minus some. This table holds hundreds of thousands of clones, roughly 82% found once. What was sequenced was PBMCs. This clonotype was obtained from a man between 35 and 55 years old in good health and CMV-seropositive.

The CDR3 DNA reads TGTGCCAGCAGAAAAGGGGACAAGACAACCCAGTACTTC. Translating it yields CASRKGDKTTQYF. The chain combines TRBV6-1 with TRBJ2-5, with TRBD1 as a possible D gene (6 bases). Germline CDR1 MNHNS, CDR2 SASEGT. The CDR3 spans 13 residues. The V and J ends lost 6 bases and 8 bases respectively, with 16 bases between them.